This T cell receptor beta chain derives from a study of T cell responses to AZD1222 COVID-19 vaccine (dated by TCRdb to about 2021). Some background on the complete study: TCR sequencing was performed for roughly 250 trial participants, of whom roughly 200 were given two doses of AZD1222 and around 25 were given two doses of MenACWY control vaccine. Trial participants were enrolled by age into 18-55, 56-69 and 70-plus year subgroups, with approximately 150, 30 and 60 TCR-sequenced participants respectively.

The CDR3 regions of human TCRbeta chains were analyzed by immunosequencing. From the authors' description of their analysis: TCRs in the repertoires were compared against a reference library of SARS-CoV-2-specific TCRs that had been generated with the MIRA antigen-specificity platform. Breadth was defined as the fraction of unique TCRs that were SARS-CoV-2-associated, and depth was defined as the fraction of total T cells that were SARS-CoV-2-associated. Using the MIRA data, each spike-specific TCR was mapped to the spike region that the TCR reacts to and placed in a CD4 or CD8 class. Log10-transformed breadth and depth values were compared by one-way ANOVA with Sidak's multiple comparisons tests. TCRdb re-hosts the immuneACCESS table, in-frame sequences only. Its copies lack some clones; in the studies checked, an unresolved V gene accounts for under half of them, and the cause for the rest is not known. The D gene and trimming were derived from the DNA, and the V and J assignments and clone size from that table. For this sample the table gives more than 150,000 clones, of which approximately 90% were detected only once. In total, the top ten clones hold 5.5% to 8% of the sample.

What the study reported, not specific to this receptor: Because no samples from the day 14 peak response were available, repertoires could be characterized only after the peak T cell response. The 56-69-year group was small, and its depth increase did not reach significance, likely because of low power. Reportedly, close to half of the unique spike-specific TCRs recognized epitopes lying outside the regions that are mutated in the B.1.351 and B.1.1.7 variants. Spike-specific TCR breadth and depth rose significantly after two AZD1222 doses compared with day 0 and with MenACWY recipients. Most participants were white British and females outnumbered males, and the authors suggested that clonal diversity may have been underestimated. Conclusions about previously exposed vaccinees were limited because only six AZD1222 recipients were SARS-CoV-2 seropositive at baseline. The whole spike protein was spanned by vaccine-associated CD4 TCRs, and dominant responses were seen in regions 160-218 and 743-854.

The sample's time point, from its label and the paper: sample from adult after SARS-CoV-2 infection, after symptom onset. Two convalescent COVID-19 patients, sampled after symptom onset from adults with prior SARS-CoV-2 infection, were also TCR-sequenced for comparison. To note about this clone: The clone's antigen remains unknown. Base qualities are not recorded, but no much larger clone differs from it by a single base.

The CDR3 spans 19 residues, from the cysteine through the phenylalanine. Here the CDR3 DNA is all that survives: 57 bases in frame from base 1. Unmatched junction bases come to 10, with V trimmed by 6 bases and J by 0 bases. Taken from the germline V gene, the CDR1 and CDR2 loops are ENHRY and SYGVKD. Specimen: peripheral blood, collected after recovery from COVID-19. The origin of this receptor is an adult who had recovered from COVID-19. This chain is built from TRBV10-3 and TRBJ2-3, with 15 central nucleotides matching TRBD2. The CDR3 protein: CAISPAGLAGGISTDTQYF. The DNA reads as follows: TGTGCCATCAGCCCCGCTGGACTAGCGGGAGGGATTAGCACAGATACGCAGTATTTT.